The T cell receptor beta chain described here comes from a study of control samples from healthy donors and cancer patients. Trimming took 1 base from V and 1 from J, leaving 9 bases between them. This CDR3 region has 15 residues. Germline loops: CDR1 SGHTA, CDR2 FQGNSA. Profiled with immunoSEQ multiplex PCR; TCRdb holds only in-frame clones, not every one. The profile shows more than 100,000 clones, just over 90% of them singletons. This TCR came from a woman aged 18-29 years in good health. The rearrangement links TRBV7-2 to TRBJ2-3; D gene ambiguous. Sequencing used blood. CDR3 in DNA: TGTGCCAGCAGCTTAGTCCGGAGTGGCACAGATACGCAGTATTTT. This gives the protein CASSLVRSGTDTQYF.